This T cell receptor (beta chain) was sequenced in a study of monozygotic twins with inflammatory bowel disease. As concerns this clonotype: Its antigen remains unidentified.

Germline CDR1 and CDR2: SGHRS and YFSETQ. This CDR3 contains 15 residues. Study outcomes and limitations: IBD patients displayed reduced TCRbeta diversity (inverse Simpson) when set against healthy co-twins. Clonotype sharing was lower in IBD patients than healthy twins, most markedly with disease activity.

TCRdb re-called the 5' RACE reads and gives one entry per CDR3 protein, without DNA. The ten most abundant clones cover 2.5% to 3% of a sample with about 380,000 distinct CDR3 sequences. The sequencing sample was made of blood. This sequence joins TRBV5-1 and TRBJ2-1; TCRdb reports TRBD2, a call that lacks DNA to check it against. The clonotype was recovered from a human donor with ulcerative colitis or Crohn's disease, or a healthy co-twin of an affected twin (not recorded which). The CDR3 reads CASSLNGGELDEQFF.